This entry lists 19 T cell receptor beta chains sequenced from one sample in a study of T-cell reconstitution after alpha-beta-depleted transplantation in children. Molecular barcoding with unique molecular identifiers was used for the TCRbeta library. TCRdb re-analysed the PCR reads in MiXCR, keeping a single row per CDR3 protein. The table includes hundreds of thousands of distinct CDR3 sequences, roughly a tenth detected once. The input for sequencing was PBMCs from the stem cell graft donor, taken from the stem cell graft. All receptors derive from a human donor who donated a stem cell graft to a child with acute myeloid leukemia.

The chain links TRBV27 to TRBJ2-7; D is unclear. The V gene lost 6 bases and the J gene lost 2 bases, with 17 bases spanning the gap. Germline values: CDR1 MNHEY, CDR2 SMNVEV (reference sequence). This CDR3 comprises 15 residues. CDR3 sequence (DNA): TGTGCCAGCAGGATCCTGTATCTCAAACCCTACGAGCAGTACTTC. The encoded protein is CASRILYLKPYEQYF.

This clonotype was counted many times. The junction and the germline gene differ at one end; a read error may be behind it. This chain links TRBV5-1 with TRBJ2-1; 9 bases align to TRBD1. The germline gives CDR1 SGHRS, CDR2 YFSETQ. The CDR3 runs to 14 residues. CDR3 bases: TGTGCCAGCAGCTTAGGACAGGGGTACAATGAGCAGTTCTTC. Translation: CASSLGQGYNEQFF.

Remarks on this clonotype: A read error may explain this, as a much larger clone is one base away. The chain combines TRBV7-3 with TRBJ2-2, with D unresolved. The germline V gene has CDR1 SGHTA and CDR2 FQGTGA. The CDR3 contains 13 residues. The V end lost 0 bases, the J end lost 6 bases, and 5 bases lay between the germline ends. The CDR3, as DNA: TGTGCCAGCAGCTTAACCTTATCCGGGGAGCTGTTTTTT. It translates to CASSLTLSGELFF.

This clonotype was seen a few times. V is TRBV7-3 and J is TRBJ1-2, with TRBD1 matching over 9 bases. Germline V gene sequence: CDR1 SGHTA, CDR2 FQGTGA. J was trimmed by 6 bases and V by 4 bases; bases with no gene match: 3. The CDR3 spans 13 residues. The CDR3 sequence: CASSSTGGNGYTF. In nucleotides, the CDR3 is TGTGCCAGCAGCTCAACAGGGGGCAATGGCTACACCTTC.

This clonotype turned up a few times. The CDR3 DNA reads as TGCGCCAGCAGCTTCGGGGTCCACACCGGGGAGCTGTTTTTT. Protein: CASSFGVHTGELFF. J is TRBJ2-2 and V is TRBV5-1; D is perhaps TRBD2 (5 bases). V was cut by 2 bases and J by 3 bases, with 8 bases left in between. Germline lookup yields CDR1 SGHRS and CDR2 YFSETQ. This CDR3 contains 14 residues.

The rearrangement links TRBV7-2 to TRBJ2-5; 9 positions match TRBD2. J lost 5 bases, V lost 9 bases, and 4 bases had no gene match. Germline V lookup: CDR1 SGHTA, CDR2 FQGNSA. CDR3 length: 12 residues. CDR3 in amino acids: CASSGSGETQYF. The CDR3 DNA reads TGTGCCAGTAGCGGGAGTGGCGAGACCCAGTACTTC.

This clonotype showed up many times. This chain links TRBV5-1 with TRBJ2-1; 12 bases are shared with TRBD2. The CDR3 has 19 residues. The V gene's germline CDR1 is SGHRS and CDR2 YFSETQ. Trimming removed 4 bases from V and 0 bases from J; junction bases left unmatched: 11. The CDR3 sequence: CASSPDRLAGVYSYNEQFF. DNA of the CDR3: TGCGCCAGCAGCCCGGATCGACTAGCGGGAGTCTACTCCTACAATGAGCAGTTCTTC.

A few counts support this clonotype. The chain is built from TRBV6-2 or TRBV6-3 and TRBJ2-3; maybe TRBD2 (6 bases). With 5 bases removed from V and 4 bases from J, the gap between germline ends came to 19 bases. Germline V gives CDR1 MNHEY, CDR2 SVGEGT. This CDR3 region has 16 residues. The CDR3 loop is CASSGPVGREPDTQYF. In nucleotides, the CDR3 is TGTGCCAGCAGTGGCCCGGTAGGTCGGGAGCCAGATACGCAGTATTTT.

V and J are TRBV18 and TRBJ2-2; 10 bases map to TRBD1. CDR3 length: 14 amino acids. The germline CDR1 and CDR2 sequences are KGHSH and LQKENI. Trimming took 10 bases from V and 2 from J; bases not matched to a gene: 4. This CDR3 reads CATTTGGNTGELFF. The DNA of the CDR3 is TGTGCCACTACGACAGGGGGCAACACCGGGGAGCTGTTTTTT.

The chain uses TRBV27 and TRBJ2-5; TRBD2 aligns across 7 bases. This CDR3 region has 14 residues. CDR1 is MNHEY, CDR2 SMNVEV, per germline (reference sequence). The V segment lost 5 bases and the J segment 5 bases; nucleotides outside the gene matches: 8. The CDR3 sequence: CASSPGLVGETQYF. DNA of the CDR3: TGTGCCAGCAGTCCCGGACTAGTCGGCGAGACCCAGTACTTC.

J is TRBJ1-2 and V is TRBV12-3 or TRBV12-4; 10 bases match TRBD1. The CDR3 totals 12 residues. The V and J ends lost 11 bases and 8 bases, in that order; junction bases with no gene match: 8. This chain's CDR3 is CAGLTGGGGYTF. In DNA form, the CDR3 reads TGTGCCGGATTGACAGGGGGCGGAGGCTACACCTTC.

In DNA form, the CDR3 reads TGCAGTGCTAGAAGGGACAGTCGGAGCTCTGGAAACACCATATATTTT. Amino acids: CSARRDSRSSGNTIYF. The rearrangement uses TRBV20-1 and TRBJ1-3; TRBD1 aligns across 7 bases. The germline gives CDR1 DFQATT, CDR2 SNEGSKA (reference sequence). V lost 2 bases and J lost 0; bases outside the gene matches: 7. The CDR3 sequence is 16 residues long.

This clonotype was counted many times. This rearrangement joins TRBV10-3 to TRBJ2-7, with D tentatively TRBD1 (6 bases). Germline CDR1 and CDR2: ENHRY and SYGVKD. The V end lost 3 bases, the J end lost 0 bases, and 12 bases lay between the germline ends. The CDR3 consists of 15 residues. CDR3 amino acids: CAISELDSRSYEQYF. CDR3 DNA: TGTGCCATCAGTGAATTGGACAGCCGCTCCTACGAGCAGTACTTC.

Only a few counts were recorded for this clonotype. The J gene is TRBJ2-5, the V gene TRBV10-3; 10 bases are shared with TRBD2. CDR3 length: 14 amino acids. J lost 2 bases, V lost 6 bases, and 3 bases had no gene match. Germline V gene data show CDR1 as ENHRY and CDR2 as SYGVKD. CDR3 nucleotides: TGTGCCATCAGCGGGACTAGCGTGCAAGAGACCCAGTACTTC. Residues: CAISGTSVQETQYF.

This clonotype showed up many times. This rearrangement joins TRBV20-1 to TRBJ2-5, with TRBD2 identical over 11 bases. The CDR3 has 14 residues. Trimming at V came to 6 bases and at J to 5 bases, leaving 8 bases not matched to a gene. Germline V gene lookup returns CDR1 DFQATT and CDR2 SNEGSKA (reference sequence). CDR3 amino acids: CSALLAGVGETQYF. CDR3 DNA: TGCAGTGCCCTACTAGCGGGAGTTGGGGAGACCCAGTACTTC.

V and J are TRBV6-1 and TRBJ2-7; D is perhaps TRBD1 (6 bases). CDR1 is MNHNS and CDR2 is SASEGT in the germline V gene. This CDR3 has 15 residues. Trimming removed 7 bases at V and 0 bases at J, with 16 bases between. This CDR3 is CASTEGVGNSYEQYF. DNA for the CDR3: TGTGCCAGCACCGAGGGGGTGGGGAACTCCTACGAGCAGTACTTC.

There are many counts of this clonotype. The CDR3 DNA reads TGCAGCACCGTGGGGTCCCTTACTGGAAACACCATATATTTT. This sequence encodes CSTVGSLTGNTIYF. This chain joins TRBV29-1 and TRBJ1-3; D not resolved. The CDR3 runs 14 residues. Trimming stripped 8 bases from V and 2 bases from J, with 16 bases between. Germline CDR1 is SQVTM and CDR2 is ANQGSEA.

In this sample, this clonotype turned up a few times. The CDR3 nucleotides are TGTGCCAGCAGCTTAGCGCTGATGGGTGAAAAACTGTTTTTT. Amino acid sequence: CASSLALMGEKLFF. The rearrangement uses TRBV7-9 and TRBJ1-4; D remains unclear. The CDR3 spans 14 residues. With 0 bases removed from V and 7 bases from J, the gap between germline ends came to 9 bases. Germline CDR1 is SEHNR and CDR2 is FQNEAQ (reference sequence).

CDR3 DNA: TGTGCCAGCAGTTTAGACCCGGCCGTAGCCAAAAACATTCAGTACTTC. Protein sequence: CASSLDPAVAKNIQYF. The chain has TRBV12-3 or TRBV12-4 and TRBJ2-4; D remains unclear. Trimming removed 1 base from V and 0 bases from J, with 10 bases in between. CDR3 length: 16 residues.